The present TCR beta chain was sequenced within a study of low-dose radiotherapy and immunotherapy resistance in tumors. Germline CDR1 is LNHNV and CDR2 is YYDKDF (reference sequence). Trimming stripped 0 bases from V and 6 bases from J, with 6 bases between. The CDR3 sequence is 13 residues long. Time point defined: before trial treatment. Donors were treated with nivolumab, ipilimumab, aspirin, and low-dose cyclophosphamide and radiotherapy. TRAV- and TRBV-specific primers primed first-strand cDNA, covering alpha and beta chains. Amplification of TCRs used a constant-region primer and V-primer adapter for around 19 PCR cycles. MiXCR was run by TCRdb on the reads, yielding one entry per CDR3 protein. The sample consists of 54,000 or so distinct CDR3 sequences, about 25% of them appearing once.

The source is a male donor with prostate cancer. Specimen: PBMCs, collected before treatment. V is TRBV15 and J is TRBJ2-1; TRBD1 might be the D (6 bases). The CDR3 is CATSREQGNEQFF. Written as DNA, the CDR3 is TGTGCCACCAGCAGAGAACAGGGCAATGAGCAGTTCTTC.